The next 29 T cell receptor beta chains were all read from a single sample in a study of T-cell reconstitution after alpha-beta-depleted transplantation in children. Notes on the study in general: At the one-year point after transplant, T-cell counts and TCRbeta diversity were found to come mostly from T cells that had been newly produced.

Antigens for these TCRs are unknown. Preparing the TCRbeta library involved the use of unique molecular identifiers. MiXCR, run by TCRdb on the PCR reads, gives a single entry per CDR3 protein. The data hold fewer than 350,000 distinct CDR3 sequences, with around 7.3% observed a single time. The sequencing here drew on peripheral blood, taken 360 days after TCRalphabeta/CD19-depleted stem cell transplant. These receptors were taken from a female patient aged 2-9 years who had a stem cell transplant for Fanconi anemia, so the T cells may come from the graft donor.

This rearrangement joins TRBV6-5 to TRBJ2-4; possible D gene TRBD1, 6 bases. Germline V gene lookup returns CDR1 MNHEY and CDR2 SVGAGI. With 0 bases removed from V and 5 bases from J, the gap between germline ends came to 17 bases. The CDR3 loop spans 17 amino acids. The CDR3 DNA follows: TGTGCCAGCAGTTACTCTTACCCCACAGGGTCGGAAAACATTCAGTACTTC. This gives the protein CASSYSYPTGSENIQYF.

At least ten counts were recorded for this clonotype. The rearrangement joins TRBV6-5 to TRBJ2-5, with D perhaps TRBD2 (5 bases). The CDR3 totals 18 residues. Germline CDR1 and CDR2: MNHEY and SVGAGI. V was clipped by 0 bases and J by 2 bases, with 19 bases between them. CDR3 protein: CASSYSILGSGIQETQYF. The CDR3 nucleotides read TGTGCCAGCAGTTACTCGATTTTGGGGAGCGGCATACAAGAGACCCAGTACTTC.

A few counts support this clonotype. V gene TRBV15 combines with J gene TRBJ2-7, with 9 positions matching TRBD1. The CDR3 is 15 residues long. Germline V gene data show CDR1 as LNHNV and CDR2 as YYDKDF (reference sequence). V lost 6 bases to trimming and J lost 4 bases; unmatched junction nucleotides: 10. Written as DNA, the CDR3 is TGTGCCACCAGTATCCACCACGGACAGGGGTACGAGCAGTACTTC. This translates into CATSIHHGQGYEQYF. Variable domain in full (rest from reference TRBV15 and TRBJ2-7): DAMVIQNPRYQVTQFGKPVTLSCSQTLNHNVMYWYQQKSSQAPKLLFHYYDKDFNNEADTPDNFQSRRPNTSFCFLDIRSPGLGDTAMYLCATSIHHGQGYEQYFGPGTRLTVT.

This clonotype was seen ten or more times. This sequence joins TRBV5-1 and TRBJ1-5, with 8 bases aligning to TRBD1. Germline-derived CDR1 and CDR2 are SGHRS and YFSETQ. The ends lost 3 bases at V and 7 bases at J; junction bases unmatched: 12. This CDR3 is built from 16 residues. The CDR3 region has the DNA TGCGCCAGCAGCTCTGGTGACGGGACAGGTAGACAGCCCCAGCATTTT. Protein product: CASSSGDGTGRQPQHF.

This clonotype was detected ten times or more. The J gene is TRBJ1-5, the V gene TRBV6-6; a weak D match, TRBD1 (6 bases). The length of the CDR3 is 14 residues. Germline assignment: CDR1 MNHNY and CDR2 SVGAGI (reference sequence). V was cut by 5 bases and J by 7 bases, with 15 bases left in between. In DNA, the CDR3 is TGTGCCAGCAGTAGGACAGCTTTGACCCAGCCCCAGCATTTT. Its protein is CASSRTALTQPQHF.

This clonotype was seen ten or more times. The V gene is TRBV20-1, the J gene TRBJ1-5; TRBD1 might be the D (5 bases). Trimming stripped 5 bases from V and 4 bases from J, with 12 bases between. CDR3 length equals 13 residues. CDR1 DFQATT and CDR2 SNEGSKA come from the germline V gene (reference sequence). This CDR3 is CSAHGGRNQPQHF. The CDR3 DNA sequence: TGCAGTGCTCACGGGGGAAGGAATCAGCCCCAGCATTTT.

The chain carries TRBV7-2 and TRBJ2-7; D uncertain. CDR1 is SGHTA and CDR2 is FQGNSA in the germline V gene. The CDR3 consists of 14 residues. Trimming took off 5 bases at V and 2 bases at J, with 13 bases between the two ends. This CDR3 reads CASSGWSPTYEQYF. The DNA of the CDR3 is TGTGCCAGCAGCGGCTGGAGCCCAACCTACGAGCAGTACTTC.

This clonotype has a count of ten or more. The chain recombines TRBV5-1 with TRBJ2-1; 7 bases are a match to TRBD2. The CDR3 spans 15 residues. Germline values: CDR1 SGHRS, CDR2 YFSETQ. The ends lost 4 bases at V and 1 base at J; junction bases unmatched: 5. The DNA of the CDR3 is TGCGCCAGCAGCGGCGGGGGAAATTCCTACAATGAGCAGTTCTTC. Encoded protein: CASSGGGNSYNEQFF. Drawing the rest from reference TRBV5-1 and TRBJ2-1, the complete variable domain is KAGVTQTPRYLIKTRGQQVTLSCSPISGHRSVSWYQQTPGQGLQFLFEYFSETQRNKGNFPGRFSGRQFSNSRSEMNVSTLELGDSALYLCASSGGGNSYNEQFFGPGTRLTVL.

This clonotype was detected only a few times. CDR3 residues: CASRGGIYGYTF. The CDR3 nucleotides are TGTGCCAGCAGGGGGGGTATCTATGGCTACACCTTC. This chain joins TRBV28 and TRBJ1-2, with D possibly being TRBD1 (5 bases). V was clipped by 6 bases and J by 4 bases, with 9 bases between them. Germline CDR1 MDHEN, CDR2 SYDVKM. The CDR3 extends over 12 amino acids.

This clonotype was counted many times. This chain connects TRBV6-2 or TRBV6-3 to TRBJ2-2; tentatively, D is TRBD1 (5 bases). Germline assignment: CDR1 MNHEY and CDR2 SVGEGT. This CDR3 has 12 residues. Between the trimmed V and J ends, which lost 6 bases and 5 bases, there was a span of 7 bases. CDR3 sequence: CASRRQTGELFF. CDR3 sequence (DNA): TGTGCCAGCAGAAGACAGACCGGGGAGCTGTTTTTT.

In this sample, this clonotype turned up many times. The chain uses TRBV12-3 or TRBV12-4 and TRBJ2-3; D gene unclear. V was pared by 3 bases and J by 4 bases, with 5 bases between. The CDR3 totals 12 residues. CDR3 in DNA: TGTGCCAGCAGTTTTTGGTCAGATACGCAGTATTTT. Translated, it gives CASSFWSDTQYF.

This clonotype was counted at least ten times. The chain is built from TRBV15 and TRBJ2-7, with a possible D match to TRBD1 (5 bases). Germline CDR1 LNHNV, CDR2 YYDKDF (reference sequence). Between the trimmed V and J ends, which lost 8 bases and 2 bases, there was a span of 7 bases. CDR3 size: 11 residues. CDR3 in amino acids: CATGHPYEQYF. The CDR3 DNA sequence: TGTGCCACCGGACATCCCTACGAGCAGTACTTC.

This clonotype was seen at least ten times. This sequence joins TRBV27 and TRBJ2-7; 7 nucleotides match TRBD1. The CDR3 runs to 15 residues. Per the germline V gene, CDR1 is MNHEY and CDR2 is SMNVEV (reference sequence). The junction had 10 bases not matched to a gene; V was cut back by 8 bases and J by 0 bases. The CDR3, as DNA: TGTGCCAGCGGGTTATGGACAGGCCTCTCCTACGAGCAGTACTTC. Protein product: CASGLWTGLSYEQYF.

This clonotype appeared a few times. This chain connects TRBV30 to TRBJ2-7, with TRBD2 matching over 7 bases. Germline values: CDR1 GTSNPN, CDR2 SVGIG (reference sequence). This CDR3 has 14 residues. Trimming removed 0 bases from V and 4 bases from J; junction bases left unmatched: 6. This chain's CDR3 is CAWSVGGISYEQYF. The CDR3 coding sequence is TGTGCCTGGAGTGTGGGGGGGATCTCGTACGAGCAGTACTTC.

In this sample, this clonotype turned up many times. The chain is built from TRBV7-2 and TRBJ2-7; D might be TRBD1 or TRBD2, each matching 6 bases. This CDR3 has 15 amino acids. V dropped 3 bases and J dropped 4 bases, with 16 bases sitting between them. Germline CDR1 is SGHTA and CDR2 is FQGNSA. The CDR3 DNA follows: TGTGCCAGCAGCTTGGCCCGCAAGGGGGGATACGAGCAGTACTTC. Its translation is CASSLARKGGYEQYF.

This clonotype was recorded at least ten times. This chain connects TRBV28 to TRBJ2-3; 9 bases fit TRBD2. The CDR3 totals 16 residues. J lost 4 bases, V lost 6 bases, and 11 bases had no gene match. From germline, CDR1 is MDHEN and CDR2 SYDVKM. The CDR3 spells CASRVTSGSIADTQYF. In nucleotides, the CDR3 is TGTGCCAGCAGGGTAACTAGCGGGTCGATTGCAGATACGCAGTATTTT.

This clonotype was seen a few times. The J gene is TRBJ1-2, the V gene TRBV7-9; 8 bases map to TRBD1. CDR1 SEHNR and CDR2 FQNEAQ come from the germline V gene (reference sequence). This CDR3 is 17 amino acids long. Trimming removed 3 bases from V and 6 bases from J; junction bases left unmatched: 15. The CDR3 is CASSFQVGPGGPHGYTF. The DNA of the CDR3 is TGTGCCAGCAGCTTCCAAGTAGGTCCAGGGGGCCCTCATGGCTACACCTTC.

This clonotype showed up many times. This rearrangement joins TRBV6-2 or TRBV6-3 to TRBJ2-1; D possibly corresponds to TRBD2 (6 bases). CDR3 size: 11 residues. The V gene lost 2 bases and the J gene lost 14 bases, with 10 bases spanning the gap. Germline V lookup: CDR1 MNHEY, CDR2 SVGEGT. The CDR3, as DNA: TGTGCCAGCAGTTACCTTGCTAGCGAGTTCTTC. It encodes CASSYLASEFF.

This clonotype came up many times. The J gene is TRBJ2-6, the V gene TRBV10-3; D gene ambiguous. The V end lost 5 bases, the J end lost 4 bases, and 12 bases lay between the germline ends. The length of the CDR3 is 15 residues. Looked up from germline, CDR1 is ENHRY and CDR2 is SYGVKD. CDR3 bases: TGTGCCATCAGTTCACCAGCGAGGGGGGCCAACGTCCTGACTTTC. Protein product: CAISSPARGANVLTF.

CDR3 amino acids: CASSLDGAGTAYNEQFF. The CDR3 nucleotides read TGTGCCAGCAGCTTAGATGGGGCCGGGACAGCATACAATGAGCAGTTCTTC. The rearrangement uses TRBV11-2 and TRBJ2-1; 7 bases map to TRBD1. This CDR3 is 17 amino acids long. V was clipped by 0 bases and J by 4 bases; unmatched bases: 9. The germline gives CDR1 SGHAT, CDR2 FQNNGV.

This clonotype has a handful of counts. This rearrangement joins TRBV12-3 or TRBV12-4 to TRBJ1-5; no clear D gene. The length of the CDR3 is 12 residues. V was clipped by 4 bases and J by 15 bases, with 16 bases between them. Written as DNA, the CDR3 is TGTGCCAGCAGTTCCCCCCCCGGAAAGGCGCATTTT. Translated: CASSSPPGKAHF.

The rearrangement links TRBV7-6 to TRBJ1-5; D gene ambiguous. This CDR3 has 15 amino acids. Deletions cut 5 bases from V and 5 bases from J, with 16 bases between. Germline V gene sequence: CDR1 SGHVS, CDR2 FNYEAQ. CDR3 region: CASSQAGRVHQPQHF. The DNA for the CDR3 is TGTGCCAGCAGCCAAGCGGGGAGGGTCCATCAGCCCCAGCATTTT. Full variable domain (remainder filled in from reference TRBV7-6 and TRBJ1-5): GAGVSQSPRYKVTKRGQDVALRCDPISGHVSLYWYRQALGQGPEFLTYFNYEAQQDKSGLPNDRFSAERPEGSISTLTIQRTEQRDSAMYRCASSQAGRVHQPQHFGDGTRLSIL.

At least ten counts were recorded for this clonotype. This sequence joins TRBV4-3 and TRBJ1-2; D gene uncertain. The CDR3 length is 15 residues. Germline-derived CDR1 and CDR2 are LGHNA and YSLEER. Trimming pared 2 bases from V and 5 bases from J, leaving 15 bases between. The CDR3 here is CASSQNPTALYGYTF. CDR3 DNA sequence: TGCGCCAGCAGCCAAAATCCAACAGCCCTGTATGGCTACACCTTC.

This clonotype was seen at least ten times. The gene calls are TRBV7-2 and TRBJ1-1; D is ambiguous. This CDR3 has 15 amino acids. The V gene's germline CDR1 is SGHTA and CDR2 FQGNSA. The germline V and J ends were trimmed by 1 base and 5 bases, with 14 bases remaining between them. CDR3 region: CASSLDPAGMTEAFF. DNA for the CDR3: TGTGCCAGCAGCTTAGATCCGGCGGGGATGACTGAAGCTTTCTTT.

There are many counts of this clonotype. The chain combines TRBV28 with TRBJ1-3; 8 bases map to TRBD1. Germline CDR1 is MDHEN and CDR2 is SYDVKM. After removal of 3 bases from V and 0 bases from J, the junction contained 4 bases not matched to a gene. The CDR3 loop spans 16 amino acids. CDR3 in amino acids: CASSFSGQGSGNTIYF. The CDR3 DNA sequence: TGTGCCAGCAGTTTTTCCGGACAGGGCTCTGGAAACACCATATATTTT.

This clonotype came up many times. The J gene is TRBJ1-1, the V gene TRBV4-3; D gene uncertain. The germline gives CDR1 LGHNA, CDR2 YSLEER. CDR3 length equals 12 residues. Trimming stripped 1 base from V and 3 bases from J, with 3 bases between. The DNA of the CDR3 is TGCGCCAGCAGCCAAGGGTACACTGAAGCTTTCTTT. Its translation: CASSQGYTEAFF.

This clonotype was seen repeatedly, ten times or more. This sequence joins TRBV7-6 and TRBJ2-2; D is unclear. The CDR3 length is 12 residues. Germline values: CDR1 SGHVS, CDR2 FNYEAQ. Trimming left V 5 bases short and J 7 bases short, with 8 bases between. For the CDR3, the DNA is TGTGCCAGCAGCCCCCGGATCGGGGAGCTGTTTTTT. Residues: CASSPRIGELFF.

This clonotype was found many times. The J gene is TRBJ2-7, the V gene TRBV6-2 or TRBV6-3; D unclear. Germline V lookup: CDR1 MNHEY, CDR2 SVGEGT. Trimming shortened V by 5 bases and J by 7 bases, and 18 bases separated the two germline ends. The CDR3 spans 14 residues. CDR3 sequence (DNA): TGTGCCAGCAGTCTTTACTACTCGACGGGTGAGCAGTACGTC. Translation gives CASSLYYSTGEQYV.

This clonotype was detected a few times. The chain combines TRBV7-4 with TRBJ2-6; TRBD1 agrees at 9 bases. The germline CDR1 and CDR2 sequences are SGHVT and SQSDAQ. The CDR3 sequence is 17 residues long. The V gene end was trimmed by 3 bases and the J gene end by 0 bases; junction bases not matched to a gene: 3. CDR3 residues: CASSLTGGYSGANVLTF. In DNA, the CDR3 is TGTGCCAGCAGCTTGACAGGGGGTTACTCTGGGGCCAACGTCCTGACTTTC.